The clone carrying this T cell receptor (beta chain) has a handful of counts. The antigen is not known. These data belong to a study of CD8 T cells in ankylosing spondylitis. Regarding the study as a whole: Certain motif variants had earlier appeared in reactive arthritis synovial fluid and blood. The authors found the disease-linked clones to be CD8+ and relatively rare in peripheral blood. Disease-linked clones reportedly concentrated significantly in matched ankylosing spondylitis synovial fluid.

V was pared by 5 bases and J by 9 bases, with 24 bases between. The CDR3 has 16 residues. Germline V gene sequence: CDR1 LNHDA, CDR2 SQIVND (reference sequence). It was by quantitative 5'-RACE with molecular barcodes that TCR beta libraries were made. MiXCR, run by TCRdb on the 5' RACE reads, gives a single entry per CDR3 protein. The sample gives 200,000 to 250,000 distinct CDR3 sequences, 25% to 30% of which show up once; more than 6.5% is in the top ten. The sequence derives from a male donor with ankylosing spondylitis or in good health (not recorded which). The specimen was blood, either unsorted or a sorted T cell fraction (not recorded which). V gene TRBV19 combines with J gene TRBJ2-3, with a weak D call TRBD2 (6 bases). The CDR3 DNA is TGTGCCAGTAGTCCTTTGCCCGTCGGGGCTGGGGGGACGCAGTATTTT. Amino acid sequence: CASSPLPVGAGGTQYF.